This is a list of T cell receptor beta chains from one sample in a study of CD4 T cells in relation to SARS-CoV-2 and coronaviruses. Which antigens these TCRs recognize remains unknown. Profiled with immunoSEQ multiplex PCR; TCRdb holds only in-frame clones, not every one. Of roughly 20,000 clones detected, about 78% appear once; the ten largest clones hold around 20%. Material: CD4+ T cells from PBMCs, cultured in vitro. The receptors derive from a human donor in good health. Both conserved end residues are part of each CDR3. D genes are given only for firm matches. The listing skips clone size in some rows; elsewhere it reads once, few, many or a size class.

>TRBJ1-1|TRBD1|-|TRBV5-1
TGCGCCAGCAGCCCCCCAGACAGGGTCAATGCTGAAGCTTTCTTT
CASSPPDRVNAEAFF
>TRBJ2-7|TRBD1|-|TRBV7-2
TGTGCCAGCAGCTTAGACAGGGGGTACGAGCAGTACTTC
CASSLDRGYEQYF
>TRBJ1-2|TRBD1|few|TRBV25-1
TGTGCCAGCAGTGAATTAGGGACAGCAGATGGCTACACCTTC
CASSELGTADGYTF
>TRBJ1-6|-|once|TRBV6-1
TGTGCCAGCAGTGAAGCGGGGCATTCACCCCTCCACTTT
CASSEAGHSPLHF
>TRBJ1-1|-|-|TRBV11-2
TGTGCCAGCAGCGAACAGCCCGACCCGGGATCGACTGAAGCTTTCTTT
CASSEQPDPGSTEAFF
>TRBJ1-2|-|-|TRBV20-1
TGCAGTGCTAGTCAGGAGAGCTATGGCTACACCTTC
CSASQESYGYTF
>TRBJ2-3|TRBD2|-|TRBV14
TGTGCCAGCAGCCGCATCGCATGGCTAGCGGGAGGGGATTTGAGCACAGATACGCAGTATTTT
CASSRIAWLAGGDLSTDTQYF
>TRBJ2-2|TRBD2|few|TRBV15
TGTGCCACCAGCAGAGAAACCCCCGGGGGGGCCGGGGAGCTGTTTTTT
CATSRETPGGAGELFF
>TRBJ2-3|TRBD2|-|TRBV18
TGTGCCAGCTCACCCCTTGGACTAGCGGGAGTGGTTACCGGTACGCAGTATTTT
CASSPLGLAGVVTGTQYF
>TRBJ2-2|-|-|TRBV5-1
TGCGCCAGCAGCTGGACGGCCGGGCGCGACACCGGGGAGCTGTTTTTT
CASSWTAGRDTGELFF
>TRBJ2-1|TRBD2|-|TRBV5-1
TGCGCCAGCAGCTGGGACTATAGTAATGAGCAGTTCTTC
CASSWDYSNEQFF
>TRBJ2-1|TRBD2|-|TRBV19
TGTGCCAGTAGTAATGGACTAGCGGGATTCGATTTCTACAATGAGCAGTTCTTC
CASSNGLAGFDFYNEQFF
>TRBJ2-1|TRBD2|-|TRBV6-5
TGTGCCAGCAGTTACACGGCGGGAGGCTACAATGAGCAGTTCTTC
CASSYTAGGYNEQFF
>TRBJ2-7|-|-|TRBV6-5
TGTGCCAGCAAGCCTACGGGCAGCCTTCTCTACGAGCAGTACTTC
CASKPTGSLLYEQYF
>TRBJ2-1|-|once|TRBV10-1
TGCGCCAGCAGTGAGGGGGGCCTTGAGCAGTTCTTC
CASSEGGLEQFF
>TRBJ2-3|TRBD2|-|TRBV25-1
TGTGCCAGCAGTGGCAATAGCGGGAGGGCCGCCGATACGCAGTATTTT
CASSGNSGRAADTQYF
>TRBJ2-1|TRBD2|once|TRBV6-5
TGTGCCAGCAGTTACACTAGCGACTACAATGAGCAGTTCTTC
CASSYTSDYNEQFF
>TRBJ2-7|-|-|TRBV19
TGTGCCAGTAGTATGTCCCCCGACAGTGATTTGCGGCAAGTATACGAGCAGTACTTC
CASSMSPDSDLRQVYEQYF
>TRBJ2-2|-|-|TRBV27
TGTGCCAGCAGTTCCTTGCCACCGAACACCGGGGAGCTGTTTTTT
CASSSLPPNTGELFF
>TRBJ2-6|TRBD2|-|TRBV6-1
TGTGCCAGCAGTGAACCTGTCAGGGAGGGTGGGGCCAACGTCCTGACTTTC
CASSEPVREGGANVLTF
>TRBJ2-3|TRBD1|-|TRBV10-3
TGTGCCGCCTCGGATCCGGGACAGGCGGTCACAGATACGCAGTATTTT
CAASDPGQAVTDTQYF
>TRBJ2-5|TRBD1|-|TRBV27
TGTGCCAGCAGTACCATTCGGACAGGGGGGGGAGAGACCCAGTACTTC
CASSTIRTGGGETQYF
>TRBJ1-5|-|medium-sized|TRBV5-1
TGCGCCAGCAGCTTGGCCAGTACAGCCGATCAGCCCCAGCATTTT
CASSLASTADQPQHF
>TRBJ2-7|TRBD2|-|TRBV18
TGTGCCAGCTCACCAACGGGACTAGCGGGAGGAACCTACGAGCAGTACTTC
CASSPTGLAGGTYEQYF
>TRBJ2-3|-|-|TRBV19
TGTGCCAGCCACCCGGGAACGACAGATACGCAGTATTTT
CASHPGTTDTQYF
>TRBJ1-1|-|-|TRBV5-1
TGCGCCAGCAGCTCAATTACAGGGAACACTGAAGCTTTCTTT
CASSSITGNTEAFF
>TRBJ2-3|TRBD2|-|TRBV5-1
TGCGCCAGCAGCCAGGGGTCTAGCGGGTATAGCACAGATACGCAGTATTTT
CASSQGSSGYSTDTQYF
>TRBJ2-2|-|-|TRBV11-3
TGTGCCAGCAGCCGAACCGTACAGGGCACCGGGGAGCTGTTTTTT
CASSRTVQGTGELFF
>TRBJ2-7|-|-|TRBV10-3
TGTGCCATCAGTGGGAGCTCCTACGAGCAGTACTTC
CAISGSSYEQYF
>TRBJ2-1|TRBD2|-|TRBV5-4
TGTGCCAGCAGCTTAGGAGCGGGAGCAGTCTACAATGAGCAGTTCTTC
CASSLGAGAVYNEQFF
>TRBJ2-3|-|-|TRBV18
TGTGCCAGCTCGCCAAATGGACGGAAACGAGATACGCAGTATTTT
CASSPNGRKRDTQYF
>TRBJ2-1|TRBD1|-|TRBV10-1
TGCGCCAGCAGTGATCCGGGACAGAGATACAATGAGCAGTTCTTC
CASSDPGQRYNEQFF
>TRBJ2-1|TRBD2|-|TRBV29-1
TGCAGCGTTGAGGGACTCCCCGGGAGGGGTTATGAGCAGTTCTTC
CSVEGLPGRGYEQFF
>TRBJ1-1|-|-|TRBV2
TGTGCCAGCAGGGTCGCAGAGAACACTGAAGCTTTCTTT
CASRVAENTEAFF
>TRBJ2-1|-|-|TRBV5-4
TGTGCCAGCAGCTTTCAAGGCAACCAGCAGTTCTTC
CASSFQGNQQFF
>TRBJ2-1|-|-|TRBV7-8
TGTGCCAGCAGCCTGATCGAGAGGGAGGCCTCCTACAATGAGCAGTTCTTC
CASSLIEREASYNEQFF
>TRBJ2-7|TRBD2|-|TRBV5-4
TGTGCCAGCAGCTTGTGGGTAGCGGGAGACGACGAGCAGTACTTC
CASSLWVAGDDEQYF
>TRBJ2-3|-|-|TRBV19
TGTGCCAGCAGGGGGGAGCGGTCCGCAGATACGCAGTATTTT
CASRGERSADTQYF
>TRBJ2-1|TRBD2|-|TRBV14
TGTGCCAGCAGCCAAGATATAGCGGGAGGGAGAAGAAATGAGCAGTTCTTC
CASSQDIAGGRRNEQFF
>TRBJ2-5|-|-|TRBV7-9
TGTGCCACCAGGGGTATCGGGGAGACCCAGTACTTC
CATRGIGETQYF
>TRBJ2-2|-|-|TRBV10-3
TGTGCCATCAGTGAGTCCGCAGGACTAACGAACACCGGGGAGCTGTTTTTT
CAISESAGLTNTGELFF
>TRBJ2-3|TRBD2|-|TRBV4-2
TGTGCCAGCAGCGTGGGACTAGCGGGGGACACAGATACGCAGTATTTT
CASSVGLAGDTDTQYF
>TRBJ2-3|TRBD1|-|TRBV27
TGTGCCAGCAGTTTTTCAGGACAGGGGACAGATACGCAGTATTTT
CASSFSGQGTDTQYF
>TRBJ2-2|TRBD2|-|TRBV6-5
TGTGCCAGCAGTTACCCGGGAGGGGGGACCGGGGAGCTGTTTTTT
CASSYPGGGTGELFF
>TRBJ1-2|-|-|TRBV5-1
TGCGCCAGCAGCTTCAGGGCGGATGGCTACACCTTC
CASSFRADGYTF
>TRBJ1-1|-|-|TRBV18
TGTGCCAGCTCACCACCAAACGGAGGGAGCACTGAAGCTTTCTTT
CASSPPNGGSTEAFF
>TRBJ2-1|TRBD2|-|TRBV25-1
TGTGCCAGCAGTGGTACGGGAGGAGGATACAATGAGCAGTTCTTC
CASSGTGGGYNEQFF
>TRBJ2-7|TRBD1|-|TRBV20-1
TGCAGTGCTAGTAGGGACAGGGGGCAGGGAGGGCTTCGTTTCGAGCAGTACTTC
CSASRDRGQGGLRFEQYF
>TRBJ1-2|-|once|TRBV20-1
TGCAGTGCTAGTGTGATTAACTATGGCTACACCTTC
CSASVINYGYTF
>TRBJ2-2|-|-|TRBV5-1
TGCGCCAGCAGCCTGGGAGTACAGAACACCGGGGAGCTGTTTTTT
CASSLGVQNTGELFF
>TRBJ2-7|TRBD1|few|TRBV5-1
TGCGCCAGCAGCAGGGGAACCCTCGGGACAGGGAGCGAGCAGTACTTC
CASSRGTLGTGSEQYF
>TRBJ1-1|-|-|TRBV7-2
TGTGCCAGCAGCTTGGGTTGGACGAACACTGAAGCTTTCTTT
CASSLGWTNTEAFF
>TRBJ1-2|-|-|TRBV3-1/TRBV3-2
TGTGCCAGCAGCCTAGGCGGAAGCTATGGCTACACCTTC
CASSLGGSYGYTF
>TRBJ1-1|-|-|TRBV30
TGTGCCTGGAGCTTAGCGGGACAATTGAACACTGAAGCTTTCTTT
CAWSLAGQLNTEAFF
>TRBJ2-5|-|-|TRBV3-1/TRBV3-2
TGTGCCAGCAGCCAAGTGAGAGAGACCCAGTACTTC
CASSQVRETQYF